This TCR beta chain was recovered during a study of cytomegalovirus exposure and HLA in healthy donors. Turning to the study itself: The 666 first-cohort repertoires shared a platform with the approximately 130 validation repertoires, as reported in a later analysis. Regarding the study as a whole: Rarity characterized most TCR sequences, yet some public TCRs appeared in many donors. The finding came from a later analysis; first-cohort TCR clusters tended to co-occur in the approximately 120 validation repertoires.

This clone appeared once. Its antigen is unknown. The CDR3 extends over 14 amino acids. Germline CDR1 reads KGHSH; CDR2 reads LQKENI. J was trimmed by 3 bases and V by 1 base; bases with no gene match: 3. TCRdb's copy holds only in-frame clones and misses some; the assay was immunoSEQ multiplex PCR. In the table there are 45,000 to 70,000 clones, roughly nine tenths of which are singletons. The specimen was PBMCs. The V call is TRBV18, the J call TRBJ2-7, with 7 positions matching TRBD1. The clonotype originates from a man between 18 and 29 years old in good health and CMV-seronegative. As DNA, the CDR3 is TGTGCCAGCTCACCACGGTCAGGGGGCTACGAGCAGTACTTC. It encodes CASSPRSGGYEQYF.